This TCR beta chain was obtained from a study of T cell clonotyping in hematopoietic cell transplantation. Findings of the study overall: At the given depth, recipient repertoires were over 95% de novo clonotypes. CD4 and CD8 repertoire contributions could not be separated without sorting. Recipient TCR diversity dropped after transplant; expanded clonotypes rose from day 30 to 180.

Profiling relied on immunoSEQ multiplex PCR, and the TCRdb table lists in-frame clones only, not all of them. The sample has about 18,000 clones; approximately 79% are singletons. The CDR3 sequence is 15 residues long. The germline gives CDR1 SGDLS, CDR2 YYNGEE. V lost 1 base and J lost 5; bases outside the gene matches: 3. As regards this clone: Its antigen is not known.

The source is a man between 60 and 75 years old in good health. Some clones in this sample may be carry-over from other donors' samples. The sample comprised peripheral blood mononuclear cells. This chain uses TRBV9 with TRBJ1-4; 9 positions agree with TRBD1. As DNA, the CDR3 is TGTGCCAGCAGCGTACGGACAGGGGCAAATGAAAAACTGTTTTTT. It specifies CASSVRTGANEKLFF.